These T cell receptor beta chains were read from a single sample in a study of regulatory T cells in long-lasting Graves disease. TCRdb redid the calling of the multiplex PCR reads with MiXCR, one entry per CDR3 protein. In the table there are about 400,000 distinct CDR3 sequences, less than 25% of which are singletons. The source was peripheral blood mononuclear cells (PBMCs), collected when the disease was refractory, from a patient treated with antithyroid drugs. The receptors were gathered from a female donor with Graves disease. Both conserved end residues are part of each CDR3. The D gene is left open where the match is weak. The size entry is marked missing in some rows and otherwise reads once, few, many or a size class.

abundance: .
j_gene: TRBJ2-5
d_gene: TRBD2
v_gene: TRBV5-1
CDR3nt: TGCGCCAGCTCCCCAGCGGGAGTTATAGAGACCCAGTACTTC
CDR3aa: CASSPAGVIETQYF

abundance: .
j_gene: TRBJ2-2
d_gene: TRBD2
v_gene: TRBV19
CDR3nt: TGTGCCAGTAGTACACTAGCGGGAGTCACCGGGGAGCTGTTTTTT
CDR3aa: CASSTLAGVTGELFF

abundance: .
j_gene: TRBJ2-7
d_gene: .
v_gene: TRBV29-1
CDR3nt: TGCAGCGTTGGAAACTACTACGAGCAGTACTTC
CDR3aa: CSVGNYYEQYF

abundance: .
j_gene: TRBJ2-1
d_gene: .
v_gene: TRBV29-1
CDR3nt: TGCAGCGTTGAAGATGTTACAGGGCGTCCCTACAATGAGCAGTTCTTC
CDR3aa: CSVEDVTGRPYNEQFF

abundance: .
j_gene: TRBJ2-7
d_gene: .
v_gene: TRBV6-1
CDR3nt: TGTGCCAGCAGTATGGACAGTGTTATCTACGAGCAGTACTTC
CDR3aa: CASSMDSVIYEQYF

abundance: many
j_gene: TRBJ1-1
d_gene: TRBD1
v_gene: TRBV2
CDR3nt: TGTGCCAGCGAGAGTGGTAGGGACAGAGTGAACACTGAAGCTTTCTTT
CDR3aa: CASESGRDRVNTEAFF

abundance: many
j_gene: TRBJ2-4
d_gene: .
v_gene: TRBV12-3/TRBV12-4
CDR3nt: TGTGCCAGCAGTCAAAACAGGAAAATAGCCAAAAACATTCAGTACTTC
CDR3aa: CASSQNRKIAKNIQYF

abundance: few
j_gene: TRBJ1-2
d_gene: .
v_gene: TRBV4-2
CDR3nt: TGTGCCAGCAGCCAAGATACTAGGCAGGGCTATGGCTACACCTTC
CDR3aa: CASSQDTRQGYGYTF

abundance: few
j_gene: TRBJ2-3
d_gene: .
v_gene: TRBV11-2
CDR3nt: TGTGCCAGCAGCTTAGGGGGGTTGGCAGATACGCAGTATTTT
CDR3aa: CASSLGGLADTQYF

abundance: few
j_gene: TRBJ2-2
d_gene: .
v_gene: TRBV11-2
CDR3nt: TGTGCCAGCAGCTTAGGTCTCCCCGGGGAGCTGTTTTTT
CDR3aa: CASSLGLPGELFF

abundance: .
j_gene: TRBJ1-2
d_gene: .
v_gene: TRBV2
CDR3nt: TGTGCCAGCAGTGGGCCTACGCGGAACTATGGCTACACCTTC
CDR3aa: CASSGPTRNYGYTF

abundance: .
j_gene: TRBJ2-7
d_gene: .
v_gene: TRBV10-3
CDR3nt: TGTGCCATCAGGCCGGGACACTCCTCCTACGAGCAGTACTTC
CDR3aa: CAIRPGHSSYEQYF

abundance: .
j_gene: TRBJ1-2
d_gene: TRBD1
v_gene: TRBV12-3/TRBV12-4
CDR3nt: TGTGCCAGCAGTTCGACTAGCGGGACAGGGAATGGCTACACCTTC
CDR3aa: CASSSTSGTGNGYTF

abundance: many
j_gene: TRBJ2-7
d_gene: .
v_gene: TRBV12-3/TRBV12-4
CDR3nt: TGTGCCAGCAGCCCAACAGTGACCTACGAGCAGTACTTC
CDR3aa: CASSPTVTYEQYF

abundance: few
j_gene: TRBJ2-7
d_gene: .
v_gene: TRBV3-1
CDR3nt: TGTGCCAGCAGCCAAATCGTTAACGGGGGCGTCAAGCAGTACTTC
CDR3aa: CASSQIVNGGVKQYF

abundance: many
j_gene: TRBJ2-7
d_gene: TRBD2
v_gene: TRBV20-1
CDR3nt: TGCAGTGCTAGGCGGGAGTACGAGCAGTACTTC
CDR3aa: CSARREYEQYF

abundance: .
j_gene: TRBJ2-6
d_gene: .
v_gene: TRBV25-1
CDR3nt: TGTGCCAGCAGTGAAGACCGGTCTGGGGCCAACGTCCTGACTTTC
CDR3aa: CASSEDRSGANVLTF

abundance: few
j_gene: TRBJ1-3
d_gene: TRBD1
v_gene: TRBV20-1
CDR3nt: TGCAGTGCCATACCCCTCGGGACAGGAACTGGAAACACCATATATTTT
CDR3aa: CSAIPLGTGTGNTIYF

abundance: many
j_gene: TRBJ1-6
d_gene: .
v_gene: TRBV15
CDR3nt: TGTGCCACCAGCAAATTTGTGGGGGATTCACCCCTCCACTTT
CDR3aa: CATSKFVGDSPLHF

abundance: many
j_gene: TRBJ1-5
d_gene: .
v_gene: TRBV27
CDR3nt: TGTGCCAGCAGTTTCTTCAGCAATCAGCCCCAGCATTTT
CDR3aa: CASSFFSNQPQHF

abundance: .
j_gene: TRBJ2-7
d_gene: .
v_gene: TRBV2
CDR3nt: TGTGCCAGCAGTGAAGCGCCAGGGGGACTCTACGAGCAGTACTTC
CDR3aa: CASSEAPGGLYEQYF

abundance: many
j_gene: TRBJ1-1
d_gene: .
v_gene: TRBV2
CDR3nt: TGTGCCAGCAGTTCCCCCTCAGGGTCCTGGGGAGCTTTCTTT
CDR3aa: CASSSPSGSWGAFF